These 19 T cell receptor beta chains came from one sample sequenced in a study of blood T cell repertoires in COVID-19. The assay was immunoSEQ multiplex PCR, and TCRdb's table has in-frame clones only and misses some. The table has approximately 300,000 clones, 75% to 95% seen once; the top ten hold about 7%. Input material: peripheral blood. The receptor source for this set is a woman aged 25 to 45 with COVID-19, enrolled during active disease.

V gene TRBV5-6 combines with J gene TRBJ1-1; D uncertain. CDR1 and CDR2 (germline): SGHDT, YYEEEE. The CDR3 has 17 residues. V lost 0 bases, J lost 0 bases, and 15 bases lay in between. CDR3 protein: CASSLGLDRGMNTEAFF. The CDR3 nucleotides are TGTGCCAGCAGCTTGGGCTTAGATCGCGGAATGAACACTGAAGCTTTCTTT.

This sequence joins TRBV19 and TRBJ2-7; the D gene is possibly TRBD1 (6 bases). The CDR3 length is 11 residues. V lost 8 bases and J lost 6, with 11 bases in between. The germline V gene has CDR1 LNHDA and CDR2 SQIVND (reference sequence). The CDR3 nucleotides read TGTGCCAGTGGGGCAGGGGCCGAGCAGTACTTC. Translation: CASGAGAEQYF.

The chain carries TRBV19 and TRBJ2-7; the D gene is possibly TRBD1 (6 bases). Germline CDR1 reads LNHDA; CDR2 reads SQIVND (reference sequence). V lost 6 bases and J lost 0, with 12 bases in between. The CDR3 has 14 amino acids. CDR3 protein: CASSGQLSSYEQYF. Written as DNA, the CDR3 is TGTGCCAGTAGCGGACAGCTGAGCTCCTACGAGCAGTACTTC.

V gene TRBV2 combines with J gene TRBJ1-2; D possibly corresponds to TRBD1 (5 bases). This CDR3 is 14 amino acids long. Trimming took off 8 bases at V and 3 bases at J, with 16 bases between the two ends. Germline CDR1 is SNHLY and CDR2 is FYNNEI. The CDR3 here is CASAPGKVDYGYTF. The CDR3 DNA sequence: TGTGCCAGCGCCCCAGGGAAGGTGGACTATGGCTACACCTTC. Supplemented by reference TRBV2 and TRBJ1-2, the full variable domain reads EPEVTQTPSHQVTQMGQEVILRCVPISNHLYFYWYRQILGQKVEFLVSFYNNEISEKSEIFDDQFSVERPDGSNFTLKIRSTKLEDSAMYFCASAPGKVDYGYTFGSGTRLTVV.

J is TRBJ1-4 and V is TRBV5-1; 9 bases fit TRBD1. V shed 4 bases, J shed 0 bases, and the junction held 4 bases outside the gene matches. This CDR3 spans 16 amino acids. CDR1 SGHRS and CDR2 YFSETQ come from the germline V gene. The CDR3 nucleotides are TGCGCCAGCAGCCTTGGGACAGGGACAACTAATGAAAAACTGTTTTTT. Translated: CASSLGTGTTNEKLFF.

V usage is TRBV6-2 or TRBV6-3 and J usage is TRBJ2-1; D unresolved. The CDR3 length is 16 residues. The V gene lost 0 bases and the J gene lost 0 bases, with 9 bases spanning the gap. Germline CDR1 and CDR2: MNHEY and SVGEGT. This CDR3 is CASSYSSESSYNEQFF. The CDR3 DNA sequence: TGTGCCAGCAGTTACTCATCGGAGAGCTCCTACAATGAGCAGTTCTTC.

The V gene is TRBV28, the J gene TRBJ2-6; 7 bases agree with TRBD1. CDR3 length: 17 residues. CDR1 is MDHEN, CDR2 SYDVKM, per germline. The ends lost 7 bases at V and 0 bases at J; junction bases unmatched: 9. In DNA form, the CDR3 reads TGTGCCAGCAAGGGGGCAGGGGTCCCCTCTGGGGCCAACGTCCTGACTTTC. Translated, it gives CASKGAGVPSGANVLTF.

The J gene is TRBJ2-3, the V gene TRBV4-3; 7 nucleotides align to TRBD1. This CDR3 is built from 16 residues. Germline CDR1 reads LGHNA; CDR2 reads YSLEER. Unmatched junction bases numbered 5, after V lost 0 bases and J lost 2 bases. The CDR3 DNA reads as TGCGCCAGCAGCCAAGATTGGACAGGCGCCACAGATACGCAGTATTTT. Its translation is CASSQDWTGATDTQYF.

The CDR3 loop reads CASSPTGRGQPQHF. The CDR3 DNA is TGTGCCAGCAGTCCGACAGGTAGAGGCCAGCCCCAGCATTTT. The J gene is TRBJ1-5, the V gene TRBV27, with D possibly TRBD1 on 6 matching bases. Germline CDR1 MNHEY, CDR2 SMNVEV (reference sequence). CDR3 size: 14 residues. V lost 5 bases and J lost 7, with 15 bases in between.

This clone appeared a few times. The chain joins TRBV30 to TRBJ2-7; 10 bases map to TRBD1. Germline V gene sequence: CDR1 GTSNPN, CDR2 SVGIG (reference sequence). The CDR3 is 15 amino acids. Germline trimming cut 0 bases from V and 4 bases from J; bases unmatched to any gene: 6. The CDR3 reads CAWSVIDRGRYEQYF. DNA for the CDR3: TGTGCCTGGAGTGTAATCGACAGGGGGCGGTACGAGCAGTACTTC.

On this clone: Other DNA sequences within the sample encode an identical CDR3. The chain uses TRBV6-1 and TRBJ1-5; weak D call: TRBD1 (5 bases). This CDR3 is built from 16 residues. Trimming took off 1 base at V and 0 bases at J, with 10 bases between the two ends. Germline V CDR1 and CDR2: MNHNS, SASEGT. CDR3 sequence: CASSEGDSYSNQPQHF. In DNA, the CDR3 is TGTGCCAGCAGTGAAGGAGACAGTTATAGCAATCAGCCCCAGCATTTT.

The V and J genes are TRBV6-1 and TRBJ2-4, with 11 bases identical to TRBD2. The germline V gene has CDR1 MNHNS and CDR2 SASEGT. This CDR3 spans 15 amino acids. With 2 bases clipped from V and 7 bases from J, the junction kept 4 bases outside the gene matches. CDR3 residues: CASSEIAGGGNIQYF. In DNA form, the CDR3 reads TGTGCCAGCAGTGAAATAGCGGGAGGGGGGAACATTCAGTACTTC.

The table lists this clone with a few counts. CDR3 in DNA: TGTGCCAGCAGCTTGGCCTTTGACTACAAGAACTATGGCTACACCTTC. This codes for CASSLAFDYKNYGYTF. The chain joins TRBV5-4 to TRBJ1-2; unclear D gene. V was pared by 0 bases and J by 2 bases, with 14 bases between. Per the germline V gene, CDR1 is SGHNT and CDR2 is YYREEE (reference sequence). The CDR3 covers 16 residues.

The chain joins TRBV4-3 to TRBJ2-7; 7 bases agree with TRBD2. CDR1 LGHNA and CDR2 YSLEER come from the germline V gene. The CDR3 covers 16 residues. The V and J ends lost 0 bases and 6 bases, in that order; junction bases with no gene match: 11. This chain's CDR3 is CASSQDLGEGSGEQYF. CDR3 nucleotide sequence: TGCGCCAGCAGCCAAGATTTGGGGGAGGGCAGTGGCGAGCAGTACTTC.

This clone has just one count. The chain has TRBV5-1 and TRBJ2-7; 12 positions match TRBD2. Germline CDR1 SGHRS, CDR2 YFSETQ. The CDR3 extends over 16 amino acids. J lost 6 bases, V lost 0 bases, and 7 bases had no gene match. In DNA, the CDR3 is TGCGCCAGCAGCTTGGGGGCTAGCGGGAGGGCGGTCGAGCAGTACTTC. The encoded protein is CASSLGASGRAVEQYF. The full variable domain, in which reference TRBV5-1 and TRBJ2-7 provide the parts outside the CDR3, is KAGVTQTPRYLIKTRGQQVTLSCSPISGHRSVSWYQQTPGQGLQFLFEYFSETQRNKGNFPGRFSGRQFSNSRSEMNVSTLELGDSALYLCASSLGASGRAVEQYFGPGTRLTVT.

The chain has TRBV30 and TRBJ2-1, with D perhaps matching TRBD2 (5 bases). Per the germline V gene, CDR1 is GTSNPN and CDR2 is SVGIG (reference sequence). This CDR3 has 11 residues. V lost 1 base to trimming and J lost 13 bases, with 11 bases between them. The CDR3 DNA reads TGTGCCTGGAGTGAACGGACTCATCAGTTCTTC. Its translation: CAWSERTHQFF.

This chain connects TRBV4-1 to TRBJ1-2; D is uncertain. Trimming removed 1 base from V and 1 base from J, with 10 bases in between. The CDR3 consists of 15 residues. Germline V CDR1 and CDR2: MGHRA, YSYEKL. The CDR3 sequence is CASSQVPGGNYGYTF. In nucleotides, the CDR3 is TGCGCCAGCAGCCAAGTTCCAGGTGGTAACTATGGCTACACCTTC.

This clone was observed a few times. The chain links TRBV2 to TRBJ1-5; TRBD1 aligns across 8 bases. Germline-derived CDR1 and CDR2 are SNHLY and FYNNEI. V shed 7 bases and J 2 bases; nucleotides not matched to a gene: 4. This CDR3 is 14 amino acids long. CDR3 region: CASTLDRGNQPQHF. The CDR3 DNA reads as TGTGCCAGCACCCTGGACAGGGGCAATCAGCCCCAGCATTTT. Combining the CDR3 with reference TRBV2 and TRBJ1-5 gives the whole variable domain EPEVTQTPSHQVTQMGQEVILRCVPISNHLYFYWYRQILGQKVEFLVSFYNNEISEKSEIFDDQFSVERPDGSNFTLKIRSTKLEDSAMYFCASTLDRGNQPQHFGDGTRLSIL.

V usage is TRBV30 and J usage is TRBJ1-3; D possibly corresponds to TRBD1 (5 bases). CDR1 and CDR2 (germline): GTSNPN, SVGIG (reference sequence). Trimming removed 2 bases at V and 9 bases at J, with 14 bases between. The CDR3 runs to 13 residues. CDR3 amino acids: CAWSQEGRGTIYF. The CDR3 DNA follows: TGTGCCTGGAGTCAGGAGGGAAGGGGCACCATATATTTT.